This is a list of T cell receptor beta chains from one sample in a study of beta chain features in type 1 diabetes. Sequencing used immunoSEQ multiplex PCR; TCRdb keeps in-frame clones, though not all of them. The table includes around 310,000 clones, approximately 10% detected once. Specimen: naive CD4+ T cells from blood. The receptors stem from a woman aged 25-40 years in good health. Both conserved end residues are part of each CDR3. The D gene is left open where the match is weak. Rows may omit the clone size; those that give it use once, few, many or a size class.

TRBJ2-4 | TRBD1 | TRBV28 | - | 15 | TGTGCCAGCAGTTTAGAAAGGGGGCGCGAAAACATTCAGTACTTC | CASSLERGRENIQYF
TRBJ1-5 | TRBD1 | TRBV25-1 | few | 14 | TGTGCCAGCAGCGGGACAGGGGTCGGTCAGCCCCAGCATTTT | CASSGTGVGQPQHF
TRBJ2-1 | - | TRBV30 | few | 13 | TGTGCCTGGAGCCCGGGACTCAACAATGAGCAGTTCTTC | CAWSPGLNNEQFF
TRBJ2-7 | TRBD2 | TRBV5-1 | - | 15 | TGCGCCAGCAGCTTGGTTCCGGGACTAGCAGGCGAGCAGTACTTC | CASSLVPGLAGEQYF
TRBJ2-7 | TRBD2 | TRBV18 | - | 14 | TGTGCCAGCTCACCAGGACTAGCGGGAGACGAGCAGTACTTC | CASSPGLAGDEQYF
TRBJ2-7 | - | TRBV15 | few | 17 | TGTGCCACCAGCAGGTACAACATGTGGGGCCCTCTGGACGAGCAGTACTTC | CATSRYNMWGPLDEQYF
TRBJ1-1 | TRBD1 | TRBV7-6 | - | 14 | TGTGCCAGCAGCCGGGGACAGGTCCTCAGGGAAGCTTTCTTT | CASSRGQVLREAFF
TRBJ1-1 | TRBD1 | TRBV30 | few | 14 | TGTGCCTGGTCCCAGGGGGCGCTTATCACTGAAGCTTTCTTT | CAWSQGALITEAFF
TRBJ2-1 | - | TRBV6-5 | few | 15 | TGTGCCAGCAGTTACCGACAAGAAAACTACAATGAGCAGTTCTTC | CASSYRQENYNEQFF
TRBJ2-1 | TRBD2 | TRBV6-6 | few | 14 | TGTGCCTCTTTAGCGGGAGGGGCCGACAATGAGCAGTTCTTC | CASLAGGADNEQFF
TRBJ2-3 | - | TRBV7-8 | - | 14 | TGTGCCAGCAGCTTAGAGGGGAACACAGATACGCAGTATTTT | CASSLEGNTDTQYF
TRBJ2-1 | - | TRBV5-6 | - | 12 | TGTGCCAGCAGCTCTAGGGGTAATGAGCAGTTCTTC | CASSSRGNEQFF
TRBJ2-6 | TRBD1 | TRBV7-2 | - | 17 | TGTGCCAGCAGCCGGGGGACAGGCGGGACTGGGGCCAACGTCCTGACTTTC | CASSRGTGGTGANVLTF
TRBJ2-3 | TRBD1 | TRBV28 | - | 15 | TGTGCCAGCAGTACTCAGGGGGCCGGGGCAGATACGCAGTATTTT | CASSTQGAGADTQYF
TRBJ2-3 | TRBD2 | TRBV27 | few | 15 | TGTGCCAGCAGTTTACTGCGGGAGTATACAGATACGCAGTATTTT | CASSLLREYTDTQYF
TRBJ1-1 | - | TRBV5-4 | few | 16 | TGTGCCAGCAGCGCGACAGGCCATAGGGAATACACTGAAGCTTTCTTT | CASSATGHREYTEAFF
TRBJ1-1 | TRBD1 | TRBV5-4 | - | 15 | TGTGCCAGCAGCAGGGGACAGGGGCATGACACTGAAGCTTTCTTT | CASSRGQGHDTEAFF
TRBJ2-1 | TRBD2 | TRBV29-1 | few | 13 | TGCAGCGGGGGACTAGCGGGATTCAATGAGCAGTTCTTC | CSGGLAGFNEQFF
TRBJ2-1 | TRBD2 | TRBV29-1 | few | 14 | TGCAGCGTTTCCCTAGCGGGAGCTTCCCTTCGGCAGTTCTTC | CSVSLAGASLRQFF
TRBJ2-2 | - | TRBV29-1 | few | 15 | TGCAGCGCCTCGGGGGACAGTTCGAACACCGGGGAGCTGTTTTTT | CSASGDSSNTGELFF
TRBJ2-7 | TRBD2 | TRBV7-2 | - | 16 | TGTGCCAGCAGCTTAGTGACTAGCGTTTACTCCTACGAGCAGTACTTC | CASSLVTSVYSYEQYF